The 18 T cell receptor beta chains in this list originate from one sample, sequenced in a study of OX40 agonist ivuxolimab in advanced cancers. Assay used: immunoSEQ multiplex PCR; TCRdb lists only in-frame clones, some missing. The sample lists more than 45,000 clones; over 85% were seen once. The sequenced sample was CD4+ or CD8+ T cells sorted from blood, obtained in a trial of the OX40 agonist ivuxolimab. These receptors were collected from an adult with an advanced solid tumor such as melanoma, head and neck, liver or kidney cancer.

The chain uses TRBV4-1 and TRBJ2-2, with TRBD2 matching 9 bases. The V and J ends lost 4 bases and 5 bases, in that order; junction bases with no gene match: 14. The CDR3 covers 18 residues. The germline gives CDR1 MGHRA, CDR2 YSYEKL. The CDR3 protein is CASSPLGVAGGRTGELFF. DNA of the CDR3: TGCGCCAGCAGCCCCCTAGGGGTTGCGGGGGGGCGAACCGGGGAGCTGTTTTTT.

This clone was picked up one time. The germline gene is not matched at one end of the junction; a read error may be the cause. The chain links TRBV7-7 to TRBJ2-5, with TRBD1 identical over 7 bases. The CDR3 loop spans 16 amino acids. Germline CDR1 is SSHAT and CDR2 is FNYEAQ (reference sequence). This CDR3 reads CASSPATGQTQETQYF. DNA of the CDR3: TGTGCTAGCAGCCCAGCGACGGGACAGACCCAAGAGACCCAGTACTTC.

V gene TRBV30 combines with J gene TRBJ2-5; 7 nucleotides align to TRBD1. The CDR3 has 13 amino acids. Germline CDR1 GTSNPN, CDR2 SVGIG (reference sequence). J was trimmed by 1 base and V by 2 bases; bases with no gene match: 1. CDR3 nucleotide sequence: TGTGCCTGGAGTTGGGACAGCCAAGAGACCCAGTACTTC. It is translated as CAWSWDSQETQYF.

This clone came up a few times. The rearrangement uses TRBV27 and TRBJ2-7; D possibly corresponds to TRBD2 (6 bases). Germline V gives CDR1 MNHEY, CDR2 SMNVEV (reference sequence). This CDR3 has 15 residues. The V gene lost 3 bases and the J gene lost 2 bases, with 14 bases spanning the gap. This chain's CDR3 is CASSLYAGGAYEQYF. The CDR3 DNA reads TGTGCCAGCAGTTTGTATGCTGGAGGGGCCTACGAGCAGTACTTC.

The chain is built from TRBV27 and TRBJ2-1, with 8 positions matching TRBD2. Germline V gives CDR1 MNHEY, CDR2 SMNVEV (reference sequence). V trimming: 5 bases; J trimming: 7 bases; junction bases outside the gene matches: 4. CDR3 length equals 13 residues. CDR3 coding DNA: TGTGCCAGCAGTCCTGGACTAGCAAATGAGCAGTTCTTC. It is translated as CASSPGLANEQFF.

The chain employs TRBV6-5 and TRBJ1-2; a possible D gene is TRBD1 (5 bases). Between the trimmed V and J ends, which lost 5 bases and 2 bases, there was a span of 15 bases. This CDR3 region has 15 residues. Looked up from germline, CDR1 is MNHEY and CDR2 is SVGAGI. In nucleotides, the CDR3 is TGTGCCAGCAGTGGATCCGGGACGGCAAACTATGGCTACACCTTC. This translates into CASSGSGTANYGYTF.

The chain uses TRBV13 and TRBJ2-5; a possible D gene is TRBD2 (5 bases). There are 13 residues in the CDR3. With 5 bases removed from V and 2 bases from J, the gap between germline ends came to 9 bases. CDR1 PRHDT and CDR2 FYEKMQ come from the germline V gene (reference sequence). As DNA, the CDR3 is TGTGCCAGCAGCACCGGGATGCAAGAGACCCAGTACTTC. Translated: CASSTGMQETQYF.

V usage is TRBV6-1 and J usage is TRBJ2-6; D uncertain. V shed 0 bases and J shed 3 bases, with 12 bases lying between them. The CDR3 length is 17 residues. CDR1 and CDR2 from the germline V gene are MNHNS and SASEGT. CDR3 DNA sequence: TGTGCCAGCAGTGAAGCGGTAGGGTTCATTGGGGCCAACGTCCTGACTTTC. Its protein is CASSEAVGFIGANVLTF.

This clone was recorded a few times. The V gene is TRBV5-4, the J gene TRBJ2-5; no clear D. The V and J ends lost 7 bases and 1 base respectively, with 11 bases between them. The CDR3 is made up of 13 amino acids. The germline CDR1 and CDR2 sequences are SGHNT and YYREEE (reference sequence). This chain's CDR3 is CASSTGFQETQYF. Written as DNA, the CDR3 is TGTGCCAGCTCTACGGGTTTCCAAGAGACCCAGTACTTC.

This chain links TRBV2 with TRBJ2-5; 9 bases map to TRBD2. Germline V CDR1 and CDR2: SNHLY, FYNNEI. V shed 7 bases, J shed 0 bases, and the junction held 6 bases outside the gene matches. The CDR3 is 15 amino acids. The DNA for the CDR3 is TGTGCCAGCACCCTTTCTAGCGGGGACCAAGAGACCCAGTACTTC. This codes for CASTLSSGDQETQYF. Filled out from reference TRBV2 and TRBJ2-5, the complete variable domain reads EPEVTQTPSHQVTQMGQEVILRCVPISNHLYFYWYRQILGQKVEFLVSFYNNEISEKSEIFDDQFSVERPDGSNFTLKIRSTKLEDSAMYFCASTLSSGDQETQYFGPGTRLLVL.

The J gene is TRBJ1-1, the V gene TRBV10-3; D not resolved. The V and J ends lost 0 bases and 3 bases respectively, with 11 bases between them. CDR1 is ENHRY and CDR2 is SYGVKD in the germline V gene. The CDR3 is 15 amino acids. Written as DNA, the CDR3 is TGTGCCATCAGTGAGTCCTGGGCCGGGGACACTGAAGCTTTCTTT. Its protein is CAISESWAGDTEAFF.

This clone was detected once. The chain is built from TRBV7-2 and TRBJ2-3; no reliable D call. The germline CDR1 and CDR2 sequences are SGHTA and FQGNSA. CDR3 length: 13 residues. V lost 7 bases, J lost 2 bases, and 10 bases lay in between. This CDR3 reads CASTDTSTDTQYF. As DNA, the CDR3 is TGTGCCAGCACCGACACCTCCACAGATACGCAGTATTTT.

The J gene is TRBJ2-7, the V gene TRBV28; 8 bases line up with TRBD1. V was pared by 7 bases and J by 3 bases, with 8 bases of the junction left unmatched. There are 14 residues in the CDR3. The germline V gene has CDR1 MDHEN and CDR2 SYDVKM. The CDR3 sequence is CASKDWTGNYEQYF. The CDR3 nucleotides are TGTGCCAGCAAGGACTGGACAGGGAACTACGAGCAGTACTTC.

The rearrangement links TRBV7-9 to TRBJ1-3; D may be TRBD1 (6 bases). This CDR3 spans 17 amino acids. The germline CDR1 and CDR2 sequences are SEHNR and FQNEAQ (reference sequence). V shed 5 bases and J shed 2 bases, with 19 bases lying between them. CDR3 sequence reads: CASSARDTSATGNTIYF. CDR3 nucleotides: TGTGCCAGCAGCGCCCGGGACACCTCAGCTACTGGAAACACCATATATTTT.

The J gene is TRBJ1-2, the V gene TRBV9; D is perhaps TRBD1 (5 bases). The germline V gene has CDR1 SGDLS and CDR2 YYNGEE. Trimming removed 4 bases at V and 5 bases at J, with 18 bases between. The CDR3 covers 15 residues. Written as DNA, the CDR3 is TGTGCCAGCAGCCCCTCGATGGGGGGGGTATATGGCTACACCTTC. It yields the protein CASSPSMGGVYGYTF.

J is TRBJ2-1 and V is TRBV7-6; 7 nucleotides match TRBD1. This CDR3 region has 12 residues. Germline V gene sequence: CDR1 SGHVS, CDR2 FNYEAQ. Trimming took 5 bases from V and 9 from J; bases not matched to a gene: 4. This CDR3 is CASSTTGSEQFF. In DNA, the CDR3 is TGTGCCAGCAGCACGACAGGGTCTGAGCAGTTCTTC.

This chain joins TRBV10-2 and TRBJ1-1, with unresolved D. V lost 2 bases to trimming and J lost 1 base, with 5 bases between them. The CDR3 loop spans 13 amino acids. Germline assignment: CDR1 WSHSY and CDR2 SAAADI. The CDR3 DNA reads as TGCGCCAGCAGTGAGAACAGGAACACTGAAGCTTTCTTT. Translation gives CASSENRNTEAFF.

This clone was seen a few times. In DNA, the CDR3 is TGTGCCAGCAGTCCGGACGAGACCTACGAGCAGTACTTC. Translating gives CASSPDETYEQYF. This chain connects TRBV7-9 to TRBJ2-7; no reliable D call. V shed 6 bases and J shed 2 bases, with 11 bases lying between them. The CDR3 runs 13 residues. Germline CDR1 and CDR2: SEHNR and FQNEAQ (reference sequence). Variable domain in full (rest from reference TRBV7-9 and TRBJ2-7): DTGVSQNPRHKITKRGQNVTFRCDPISEHNRLYWYRQTLGQGPEFLTYFQNEAQLEKSRLLSDRFSAERPKGSFSTLEIQRTEQGDSAMYLCASSPDETYEQYFGPGTRLTVT.